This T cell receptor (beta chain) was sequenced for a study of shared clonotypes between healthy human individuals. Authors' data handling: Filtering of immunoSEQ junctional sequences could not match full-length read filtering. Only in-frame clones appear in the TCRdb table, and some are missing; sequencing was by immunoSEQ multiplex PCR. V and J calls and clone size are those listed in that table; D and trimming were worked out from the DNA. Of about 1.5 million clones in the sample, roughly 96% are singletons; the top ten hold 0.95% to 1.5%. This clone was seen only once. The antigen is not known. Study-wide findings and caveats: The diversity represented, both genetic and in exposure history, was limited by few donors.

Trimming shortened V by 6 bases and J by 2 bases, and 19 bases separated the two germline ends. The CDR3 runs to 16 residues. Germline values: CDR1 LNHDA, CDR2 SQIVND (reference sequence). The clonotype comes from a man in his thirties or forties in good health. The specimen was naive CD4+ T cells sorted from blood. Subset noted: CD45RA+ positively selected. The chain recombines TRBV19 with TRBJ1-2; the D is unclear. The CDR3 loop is CASRLDLHGGNYGYTF. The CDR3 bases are TGTGCCAGTAGGTTGGACCTTCACGGCGGAAACTATGGCTACACCTTC.